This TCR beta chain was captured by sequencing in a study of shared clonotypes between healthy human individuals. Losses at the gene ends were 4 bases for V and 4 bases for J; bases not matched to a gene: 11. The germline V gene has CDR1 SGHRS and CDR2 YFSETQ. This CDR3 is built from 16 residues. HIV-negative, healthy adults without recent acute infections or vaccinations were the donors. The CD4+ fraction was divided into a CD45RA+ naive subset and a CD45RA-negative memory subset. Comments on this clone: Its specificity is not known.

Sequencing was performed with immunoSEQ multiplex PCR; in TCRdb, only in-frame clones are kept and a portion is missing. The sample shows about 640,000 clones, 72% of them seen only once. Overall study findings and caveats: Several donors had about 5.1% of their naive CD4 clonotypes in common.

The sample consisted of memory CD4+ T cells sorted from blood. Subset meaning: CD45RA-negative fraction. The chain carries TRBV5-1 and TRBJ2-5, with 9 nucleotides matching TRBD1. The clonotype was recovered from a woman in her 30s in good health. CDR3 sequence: CASSMGQGILGETQYF. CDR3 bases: TGCGCCAGCAGCATGGGACAGGGCATCCTGGGAGAGACCCAGTACTTC.